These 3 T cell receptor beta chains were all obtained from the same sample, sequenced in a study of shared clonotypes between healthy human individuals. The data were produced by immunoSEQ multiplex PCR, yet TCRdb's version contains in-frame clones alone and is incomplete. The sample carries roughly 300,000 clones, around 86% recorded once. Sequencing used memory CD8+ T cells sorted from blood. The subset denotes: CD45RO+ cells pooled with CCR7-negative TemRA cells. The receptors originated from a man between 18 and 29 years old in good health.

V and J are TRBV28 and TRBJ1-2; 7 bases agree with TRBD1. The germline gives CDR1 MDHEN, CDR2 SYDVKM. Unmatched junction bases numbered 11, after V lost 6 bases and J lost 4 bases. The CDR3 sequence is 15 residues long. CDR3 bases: TGTGCCAGCAGCTCTACAGGGGTCCCTATCTATGGCTACACCTTC. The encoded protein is CASSSTGVPIYGYTF.

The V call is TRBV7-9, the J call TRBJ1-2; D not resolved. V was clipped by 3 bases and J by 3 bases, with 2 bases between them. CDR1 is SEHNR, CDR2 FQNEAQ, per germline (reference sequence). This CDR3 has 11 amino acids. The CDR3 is CASSFDYGYTF. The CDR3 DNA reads TGTGCCAGCAGCTTTGACTATGGCTACACCTTC.

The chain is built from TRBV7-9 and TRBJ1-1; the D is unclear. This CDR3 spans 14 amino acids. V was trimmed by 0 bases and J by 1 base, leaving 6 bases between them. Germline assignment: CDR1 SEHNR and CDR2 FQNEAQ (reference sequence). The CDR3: CASSLALGNTEAFF. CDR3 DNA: TGTGCCAGCAGCTTAGCGCTGGGGAACACTGAAGCTTTCTTT.